These T cell receptor beta chains were read from a single sample in a study of blood T cell repertoires in COVID-19. TCRdb keeps only in-frame clones here, not all; method: immunoSEQ multiplex PCR. The repertoire includes about 270,000 clones, 80% to 90% of them detected once, and around 2% sits in the top ten. The sequenced sample was PBMCs or T cells enriched from blood (not recorded which). These receptors originate from a woman aged 18-35 years who had recovered from COVID-19. The CDR3 runs from the conserved cysteine through the conserved F or W. The D gene is left open where the match is weak. Clone sizes are given selectively: once, few, many, or a class where the clone is expanded.

CASSPAVYTGELFF	TGCGCCAGCTCGCCTGCGGTATACACCGGGGAGCTGTTTTTT	NA	NA	TRBJ2-2	TRBV5-1
CASSSDEQYF	TGTGCCAGCAGTTCGGACGAGCAGTACTTC	NA	NA	TRBJ2-7	TRBV6-2/TRBV6-3
CASSIGTSSTDTQYF	TGTGCCAGTAGTATCGGGACTAGCAGCACAGATACGCAGTATTTT	once	TRBD2	TRBJ2-3	TRBV19
CASSRTGDGYTF	TGCGCCAGCAGCCGGACAGGGGATGGCTACACCTTC	NA	TRBD1	TRBJ1-2	TRBV5-1
CASSHDTIGGGPYTGELFF	TGTGCCAGCAGCCACGATACTATCGGGGGGGGCCCTTACACCGGGGAGCTGTTTTTT	NA	TRBD2	TRBJ2-2	TRBV6-8
CASSQLAGGLTGELFF	TGTGCCAGCAGTCAACTAGCGGGGGGACTCACCGGGGAGCTGTTTTTT	NA	TRBD2	TRBJ2-2	TRBV6-4
CASKVEGAGTQYF	TGCGCCAGCAAGGTAGAAGGGGCCGGGACCCAGTACTTC	NA	NA	TRBJ2-5	TRBV5-1
CASSIGGSYNEQFF	TGTGCCAGTAGTATCGGGGGGTCCTACAATGAGCAGTTCTTC	NA	TRBD2	TRBJ2-1	TRBV19
CASSEADRSYSGNTIYF	TGTGCCAGCAGTGAAGCGGACAGATCTTACTCTGGAAACACCATATATTTT	NA	NA	TRBJ1-3	TRBV2
CASSIGGLNTGELFF	TGTGCCAGTAGTATTGGGGGGTTGAACACCGGGGAGCTGTTTTTT	NA	NA	TRBJ2-2	TRBV19
CASSLGGGYEQYF	TGTGCCAGCAGCTTAGGAGGGGGCTACGAGCAGTACTTC	NA	NA	TRBJ2-7	TRBV7-6
CASSLARADDNYGYTF	TGTGCCAGCAGCTTAGCGAGGGCAGACGACAACTATGGCTACACCTTC	NA	NA	TRBJ1-2	TRBV7-9
CSASRASGGLTHNEQFF	TGCAGTGCTAGTAGGGCTAGCGGGGGGCTTACACACAATGAGCAGTTCTTC	NA	TRBD2	TRBJ2-1	TRBV20-1
CASSLGALDYGYTF	TGTGCCAGCAGCTTGGGGGCCTTGGACTATGGCTACACCTTC	NA	NA	TRBJ1-2	TRBV11-2
CASQRGAMIYEQYF	TGCGCCAGCCAGCGGGGGGCAATGATCTACGAGCAGTACTTC	NA	TRBD2	TRBJ2-7	TRBV10-2
CSAQLAGEQFF	TGCAGTGCACAACTAGCGGGGGAGCAGTTCTTC	once	TRBD2	TRBJ2-1	TRBV20-1
CASSYADRANEQFF	TGTGCCAGCAGTTACGCCGACAGGGCGAATGAGCAGTTCTTC	once	TRBD1	TRBJ2-1	TRBV6-5
CASRLAAGTEAFF	TGTGCCAGCAGACTCGCAGCGGGGACTGAAGCTTTCTTT	NA	NA	TRBJ1-1	TRBV12-3/TRBV12-4
CASSFYGQGAYTEAFF	TGTGCCAGCAGTTTTTATGGACAGGGGGCTTACACTGAAGCTTTCTTT	NA	TRBD1	TRBJ1-1	TRBV27
CASSPEQGSNQPQHF	TGTGCCAGCAGCCCGGAACAGGGAAGCAATCAGCCCCAGCATTTT	NA	NA	TRBJ1-5	TRBV4-2
CASRGSGSSYEQYF	TGTGCCAGCAGGGGTAGCGGGTCCTCCTACGAGCAGTACTTC	NA	TRBD2	TRBJ2-7	TRBV3-1/TRBV3-2
CASSQDETSGVGDEQFF	TGCGCCAGCAGCCAGGACGAGACTAGCGGGGTGGGGGATGAGCAGTTCTTC	NA	TRBD2	TRBJ2-1	TRBV4-1
CASSQAWTGGTEAFF	TGTGCCAGCAGCCAAGCTTGGACAGGGGGTACTGAAGCTTTCTTT	NA	TRBD1	TRBJ1-1	TRBV3-1/TRBV3-2
CASSDHLEVPRQGHQPQHF	TGTGCCAGCAGCGACCACCTCGAGGTTCCGAGACAGGGCCATCAGCCCCAGCATTTT	NA	NA	TRBJ1-5	TRBV21-1
CASSLVRTSANNEQFF	TGCGCCAGCAGCTTGGTTAGGACTAGCGCTAACAATGAGCAGTTCTTC	NA	TRBD2	TRBJ2-1	TRBV5-1
CASSTPSRGGLEAFF	TGCGCCAGCAGCACCCCCAGTCGTGGAGGCTTGGAAGCTTTCTTT	NA	NA	TRBJ1-1	TRBV5-1
CASGMSGFSNQPQHF	TGTGCCAGCGGGATGTCGGGGTTTAGCAATCAGCCCCAGCATTTT	NA	NA	TRBJ1-5	TRBV27
CASSPRESSYNSPLHF	TGTGCCAGCAGTCCGCGGGAGAGCTCCTATAATTCACCCCTCCACTTT	once	NA	TRBJ1-6	TRBV28
CASSEQGVNVGNQPQHF	TGTGCCAGCAGTGAACAGGGGGTAAATGTCGGCAATCAGCCCCAGCATTTT	NA	TRBD1	TRBJ1-5	TRBV6-1
CASRGDSNSPLHF	TGCGCCAGCAGGGGGGACAGTAATTCACCCCTCCACTTT	few	TRBD1	TRBJ1-6	TRBV10-2
CASSSGLAGGYEQYF	TGTGCCAGCAGCTCGGGACTAGCGGGGGGTTACGAGCAGTACTTC	NA	TRBD2	TRBJ2-7	TRBV3-1/TRBV3-2
CASSPTPGGYGYTF	TGTGCCAGCAGCCCTACTCCGGGAGGCTATGGCTACACCTTC	NA	NA	TRBJ1-2	TRBV5-5
CASSELRGSEAFF	TGCGCCAGCAGTGAGTTACGAGGTTCTGAAGCTTTCTTT	NA	NA	TRBJ1-1	TRBV10-1
CATSRDMGQVGVYTF	TGTGCCACCAGCAGAGATATGGGACAGGTGGGAGTCTACACCTTC	NA	TRBD1	TRBJ1-2	TRBV15
CASRPTGGDEKLFF	TGTGCCAGCAGGCCGACAGGGGGCGATGAAAAACTGTTTTTT	NA	TRBD1	TRBJ1-4	TRBV2
CASTSLDRTYSGNTIYF	TGTGCCAGTACCTCCCTCGACAGGACCTACTCTGGAAACACCATATATTTT	once	NA	TRBJ1-3	TRBV19
CASSRDSHNEQFF	TGTGCCAGCAGTCGGGACTCCCACAATGAGCAGTTCTTC	NA	NA	TRBJ2-1	TRBV6-5
CAIQGLAVTGELFF	TGTGCCATCCAGGGACTAGCGGTCACCGGGGAGCTGTTTTTT	once	TRBD2	TRBJ2-2	TRBV28
CATSSERGLTEAFF	TGTGCCACCAGCAGCGAGCGGGGCCTCACTGAAGCTTTCTTT	NA	NA	TRBJ1-1	TRBV15
CASSLTASSGGRTDTQYF	TGTGCCAGCAGCTTAACCGCCTCTAGCGGGGGCCGCACAGATACGCAGTATTTT	once	TRBD2	TRBJ2-3	TRBV11-2
CASSKGLGRLNEAFF	TGTGCCAGCAGCAAAGGATTGGGCAGGCTTAACGAAGCTTTCTTT	NA	NA	TRBJ1-1	TRBV4-2
CASSQSTGDYGYTF	TGCGCCAGCAGCCAAAGTACAGGAGACTATGGCTACACCTTC	NA	NA	TRBJ1-2	TRBV4-1
CASSGRRENTGELFF	TGTGCCAGCTCAGGGAGACGGGAGAACACCGGGGAGCTGTTTTTT	NA	NA	TRBJ2-2	TRBV18
CASSTYGGPSTDTQYF	TGTGCCAGCAGTACCTACGGGGGGCCTAGCACAGATACGCAGTATTTT	NA	NA	TRBJ2-3	TRBV6-2/TRBV6-3
CASSDPRGSDTQYF	TGTGCCAGCAGTGATCCCAGGGGCTCAGATACGCAGTATTTT	NA	NA	TRBJ2-3	TRBV6-1
CASSYSIVQPNTEAFF	TGTGCCAGCAGTTACTCGATAGTACAGCCGAACACTGAAGCTTTCTTT	NA	NA	TRBJ1-1	TRBV6-5
CSVFQGPGANVLTF	TGCAGCGTCTTTCAGGGTCCAGGGGCCAACGTCCTGACTTTC	NA	NA	TRBJ2-6	TRBV29-1
CASSQGVGGPEETQYF	TGCGCCAGCAGCCAAGGCGTGGGCGGGCCCGAAGAGACCCAGTACTTC	NA	NA	TRBJ2-5	TRBV4-1
CASSLRGWNTEAFF	TGTGCCAGCAGTTTGAGGGGGTGGAACACTGAAGCTTTCTTT	once	NA	TRBJ1-1	TRBV27
CASSLASGNTIYF	TGTGCCAGCAGCTTGGCATCTGGAAACACCATATATTTT	NA	NA	TRBJ1-3	TRBV5-6
CASGGGRGRTEAFF	TGTGCCAGCGGGGGAGGAAGGGGGCGAACTGAAGCTTTCTTT	NA	TRBD1	TRBJ1-1	TRBV6-5